Listed below are T cell receptor beta chains from one sample, sequenced in a study of regulatory T cells in long-lasting Graves disease. Using its own MiXCR run on the multiplex PCR reads, TCRdb lists one record per CDR3 protein. The sample comprises 700,000 or so distinct CDR3 sequences, 25% to 35% of which are singletons, and 40% to 50% rests with the top ten. Source: peripheral blood mononuclear cells (PBMCs), taken when the disease was refractory, from a patient treated with antithyroid drugs. The receptors come from a female donor with Graves disease. The CDR3 runs from the conserved cysteine through the conserved F or W. The order of the fields is V gene, clone size, D gene, J gene, CDR3 DNA, CDR3 protein. The D gene is left open where the match is weak. Clone sizes are given selectively: once, few, many, or a class where the clone is expanded.

V: TRBV12-3/TRBV12-4
size: NA
D: TRBD2
J: TRBJ2-5
DNA: TGTGCCAGCAGTGGACTAGCGGTATACCAAGAGACCCGGTACTTC
CDR3: CASSGLAVYQETRYF

V: TRBV6-5
size: few
D: NA
J: TRBJ1-6
DNA: TGTGCCAGCAGTTTTGACCATAGCTCCTATAATTCACCCCTCCACTTT
CDR3: CASSFDHSSYNSPLHF

V: TRBV12-5
size: NA
D: TRBD2
J: TRBJ2-7
DNA: TGTGCTAGTGGTTCCTCTAGCGGGAGCTCCTACGAGCAGTACTTC
CDR3: CASGSSSGSSYEQYF

V: TRBV9
size: few
D: NA
J: TRBJ2-5
DNA: TGTGCCAGCAGCGTTAGACCGAGGGGGACCCAGTACTTC
CDR3: CASSVRPRGTQYF

V: TRBV7-9
size: NA
D: TRBD1
J: TRBJ1-1
DNA: TGTGCCAGCAGCTTAGTCGGCAGGGGGCCGGATGAAGCTTTCTTT
CDR3: CASSLVGRGPDEAFF

V: TRBV12-5
size: few
D: TRBD2
J: TRBJ2-2
DNA: TGTGCTACTCTAGCGGGAGGCAACACCGGGGAGCTGTTTTTT
CDR3: CATLAGGNTGELFF

V: TRBV5-1
size: many
D: NA
J: TRBJ1-2
DNA: TGCGCCAGCAAGGTTGCAGGAGCTAGTGGCTACACCTTC
CDR3: CASKVAGASGYTF

V: TRBV29-1
size: NA
D: NA
J: TRBJ1-1
DNA: TGCAGCGGAGCCAGGGACCCGAACACTGAAGCTTTCTTT
CDR3: CSGARDPNTEAFF

V: TRBV5-8
size: NA
D: TRBD1
J: TRBJ1-1
DNA: TGTGCCAGCAGCTGGGACAGGGGGGAATACACTGAAGCTTTCTTT
CDR3: CASSWDRGEYTEAFF

V: TRBV7-3
size: few
D: TRBD2
J: TRBJ2-5
DNA: TGTGCCAGCAGCCTCGGGGGGTCTGGGGCCCAGTACTTC
CDR3: CASSLGGSGAQYF

V: TRBV5-1
size: NA
D: NA
J: TRBJ1-1
DNA: TGCGCCAGCAGCCGACGAACACCTATGAACACTGAAGCTTTCTTT
CDR3: CASSRRTPMNTEAFF

V: TRBV12-3/TRBV12-4
size: many
D: TRBD1
J: TRBJ1-5
DNA: TGTGCCAGCAGGCTTACAGGGGGACAGCCCCAGCATTTT
CDR3: CASRLTGGQPQHF

V: TRBV29-1
size: NA
D: NA
J: TRBJ2-2
DNA: TGCAGCGTTGTTCTGGGTGCCGGGGAGCTGTTTTTT
CDR3: CSVVLGAGELFF

V: TRBV20-1
size: many
D: NA
J: TRBJ1-6
DNA: TGCAGTGCTAGTCCACAGGGTCGGAATTCACCCCTCCACTTT
CDR3: CSASPQGRNSPLHF

V: TRBV20-1
size: many
D: NA
J: TRBJ1-2
DNA: TGCAGTGCTAGTTTTGGGGTGAGGGGGAGCTATGGCTACACCTTC
CDR3: CSASFGVRGSYGYTF

V: TRBV7-9
size: few
D: NA
J: TRBJ2-2
DNA: TGTGCCAGCAGCATTGGTGGCGGGGAGCTGTTTTTT
CDR3: CASSIGGGELFF

V: TRBV7-2
size: NA
D: NA
J: TRBJ1-1
DNA: TGTGCCAGCACATTAGGAAGGACAGTGAACACTGAAGCTTTCTTT
CDR3: CASTLGRTVNTEAFF

V: TRBV29-1
size: NA
D: NA
J: TRBJ1-1
DNA: TGCAGCGTTCTCCAGGTAATAGCCACTGAAGCTTTCTTT
CDR3: CSVLQVIATEAFF

V: TRBV20-1
size: once
D: TRBD2
J: TRBJ2-1
DNA: TGCAGTGCTAGAGATCCCCGGACTAGCGGGGGGAATGAGCAGTTCTTC
CDR3: CSARDPRTSGGNEQFF

V: TRBV28
size: NA
D: TRBD1
J: TRBJ1-1
DNA: TGTGCCAGCAGCTACCCGGGACAGGGTATGAACACTGAAGCTTTCTTT
CDR3: CASSYPGQGMNTEAFF

V: TRBV10-2
size: many
D: NA
J: TRBJ2-5
DNA: TGCGCCAGCAGTGATCCTAGCGTGAAAGAGACCCAGTACTTC
CDR3: CASSDPSVKETQYF

V: TRBV28
size: NA
D: NA
J: TRBJ1-4
DNA: TGTGCCAGCAGCCAGGGGAAAATAACTAATGAAAAACTGTTTTTT
CDR3: CASSQGKITNEKLFF

V: TRBV6-5
size: many
D: NA
J: TRBJ1-1
DNA: TGTGCCAGCAGTTACTCTGCCACTGAAGCTTTCTTT
CDR3: CASSYSATEAFF

V: TRBV2
size: many
D: NA
J: TRBJ1-5
DNA: TGTGCCAGCAGTGATACAGGCGTAAGCAATCAGCCCCAGCATTTT
CDR3: CASSDTGVSNQPQHF

V: TRBV9
size: NA
D: NA
J: TRBJ1-1
DNA: TGTGCCAGCAGCGTACTATCAGGGCTGAACACTGAAGCTTTCTTT
CDR3: CASSVLSGLNTEAFF

V: TRBV4-2
size: few
D: TRBD1
J: TRBJ1-5
DNA: TGTGCCAGCAGCCAAGTACAGACAGGGGGACAGCCCCAGCATTTT
CDR3: CASSQVQTGGQPQHF

V: TRBV6-5
size: NA
D: TRBD2
J: TRBJ2-5
DNA: TGTGCCAGCAGTTACGGGACGGGGACTAGCGCCCCCCAAGAGACCCAGTACTTC
CDR3: CASSYGTGTSAPQETQYF

V: TRBV6-5
size: NA
D: NA
J: TRBJ1-4
DNA: TGTGCCAGCAGTTACCATGTCCCCGGAAAGGAGGAAAAACTGTTTTTT
CDR3: CASSYHVPGKEEKLFF

V: TRBV2
size: NA
D: TRBD1
J: TRBJ1-6
DNA: TGTGCCAGCAGTATGACAGGGGGCATTTCACCCCTCCACTTT
CDR3: CASSMTGGISPLHF

V: TRBV19
size: NA
D: TRBD1
J: TRBJ1-1
DNA: TGTGCCAGTACCGAACTCGGACAGGGGAAAACTGAAGCTTTCTTT
CDR3: CASTELGQGKTEAFF

V: TRBV20-1
size: NA
D: NA
J: TRBJ1-5
DNA: TGCAGTGCTAGGGAGGGGCAGGGCCCCAATCAGCCCCAGCATTTT
CDR3: CSAREGQGPNQPQHF

V: TRBV5-1
size: few
D: NA
J: TRBJ1-2
DNA: TGCGCCAGCAGCCGTCGCGTTAACAGCAGGGATAACTATGGCTACACCTTC
CDR3: CASSRRVNSRDNYGYTF

V: TRBV3-1
size: NA
D: TRBD1
J: TRBJ2-2
DNA: TGTGCCAGCAGCCGGGACAGGGGGGGCGCGAACACCGGGGAGCTGTTTTTT
CDR3: CASSRDRGGANTGELFF

V: TRBV7-2
size: few
D: NA
J: TRBJ1-2
DNA: TGTGCCAGCAGCTTAGCTGTCGGGAATGACTATGGCTACACCTTC
CDR3: CASSLAVGNDYGYTF

V: TRBV6-2/TRBV6-3
size: NA
D: NA
J: TRBJ1-1
DNA: TGTGCCAGCAGTTACATTGTCTCGTCGTCCACTGAAGCTTTCTTT
CDR3: CASSYIVSSSTEAFF

V: TRBV18
size: NA
D: NA
J: TRBJ1-2
DNA: TGTGCCAGCTCACCCGCACATCAATATGGCTACACCTTC
CDR3: CASSPAHQYGYTF

V: TRBV15
size: few
D: TRBD1
J: TRBJ1-2
DNA: TGTGCCACCAGCAGATCCGGGACAGGGGGTGGCTATGGCTACACCTTC
CDR3: CATSRSGTGGGYGYTF

V: TRBV4-1
size: NA
D: NA
J: TRBJ2-7
DNA: TGCGTCCAATGGACAGAATCCTACGAGCAGTACTTC
CDR3: CVQWTESYEQYF

V: TRBV28
size: few
D: NA
J: TRBJ1-1
DNA: TGTGCCAGCAGTTTAACATTTTTAAGGGAAAAAGCTTTCTTT
CDR3: CASSLTFLREKAFF

V: TRBV27
size: NA
D: NA
J: TRBJ1-5
DNA: TGTGCCAGCAAAACTTATAGGGACCGGAGTCAGCCCCAGCATTTT
CDR3: CASKTYRDRSQPQHF

V: TRBV7-9
size: NA
D: TRBD2
J: TRBJ2-7
DNA: TGTGCCAGCAGCTCAGGGCTAGCGGGAGTAGTGTACGAGCAGTACTTC
CDR3: CASSSGLAGVVYEQYF

V: TRBV7-9
size: NA
D: NA
J: TRBJ1-1
DNA: TGTGCCAGCAGCTTAGCACAGAGTGAAGCTTTCTTT
CDR3: CASSLAQSEAFF

V: TRBV20-1
size: NA
D: TRBD1
J: TRBJ1-1
DNA: TGCAGTGCTAGTACAGGGGGCGGTTACACTGAAGCTTTCTTT
CDR3: CSASTGGGYTEAFF

V: TRBV20-1
size: few
D: NA
J: TRBJ1-4
DNA: TGCAGTGCTGCCCAGGGTTCTAATGAAAAACTGTTTTTT
CDR3: CSAAQGSNEKLFF

V: TRBV4-2
size: NA
D: NA
J: TRBJ2-2
DNA: TGTGCCAGCAGCCAAGACCGGGCGGAGGTTTTCACCGGGGAGCTGTTTTTT
CDR3: CASSQDRAEVFTGELFF

V: TRBV25-1
size: few
D: NA
J: TRBJ1-3
DNA: TGTGCCAGCAGACTGACAGGCCTTGGAAACACCATATATTTT
CDR3: CASRLTGLGNTIYF

V: TRBV12-3/TRBV12-4
size: few
D: NA
J: TRBJ1-4
DNA: TGTGCCAGCAGACTGTCATCCGGAAATGAAAAACTGTTTTTT
CDR3: CASRLSSGNEKLFF

V: TRBV2
size: NA
D: NA
J: TRBJ1-1
DNA: TGTGCCAGCAGAGGGGCCGCCTCAAGCACTGAAGCTTTCTTT
CDR3: CASRGAASSTEAFF

V: TRBV7-9
size: NA
D: NA
J: TRBJ1-1
DNA: TGTGCCAGCAGCTTAGAGGGAGAAAGCACTGAAGCTTTCTTT
CDR3: CASSLEGESTEAFF

V: TRBV12-3/TRBV12-4
size: NA
D: NA
J: TRBJ1-3
DNA: TGTGCCAGCAGTTTAAAACGGGACCCATTCTCTGGAAACACCATATATTTT
CDR3: CASSLKRDPFSGNTIYF

V: TRBV29-1
size: NA
D: TRBD1
J: TRBJ1-2
DNA: TGCAGCGTTGAATCTGACAGGGCCTATGGCTACACCTTC
CDR3: CSVESDRAYGYTF

V: TRBV11-2
size: NA
D: NA
J: TRBJ2-2
DNA: TGTGCCAGCAGCTCCAGCGGGACAAAGTCCGGGGAGCTGTTTTTT
CDR3: CASSSSGTKSGELFF

V: TRBV19
size: NA
D: TRBD1
J: TRBJ1-1
DNA: TGTGCCAGTACCCGGACAGGGGCGAACACTGAAGCTTTCTTT
CDR3: CASTRTGANTEAFF